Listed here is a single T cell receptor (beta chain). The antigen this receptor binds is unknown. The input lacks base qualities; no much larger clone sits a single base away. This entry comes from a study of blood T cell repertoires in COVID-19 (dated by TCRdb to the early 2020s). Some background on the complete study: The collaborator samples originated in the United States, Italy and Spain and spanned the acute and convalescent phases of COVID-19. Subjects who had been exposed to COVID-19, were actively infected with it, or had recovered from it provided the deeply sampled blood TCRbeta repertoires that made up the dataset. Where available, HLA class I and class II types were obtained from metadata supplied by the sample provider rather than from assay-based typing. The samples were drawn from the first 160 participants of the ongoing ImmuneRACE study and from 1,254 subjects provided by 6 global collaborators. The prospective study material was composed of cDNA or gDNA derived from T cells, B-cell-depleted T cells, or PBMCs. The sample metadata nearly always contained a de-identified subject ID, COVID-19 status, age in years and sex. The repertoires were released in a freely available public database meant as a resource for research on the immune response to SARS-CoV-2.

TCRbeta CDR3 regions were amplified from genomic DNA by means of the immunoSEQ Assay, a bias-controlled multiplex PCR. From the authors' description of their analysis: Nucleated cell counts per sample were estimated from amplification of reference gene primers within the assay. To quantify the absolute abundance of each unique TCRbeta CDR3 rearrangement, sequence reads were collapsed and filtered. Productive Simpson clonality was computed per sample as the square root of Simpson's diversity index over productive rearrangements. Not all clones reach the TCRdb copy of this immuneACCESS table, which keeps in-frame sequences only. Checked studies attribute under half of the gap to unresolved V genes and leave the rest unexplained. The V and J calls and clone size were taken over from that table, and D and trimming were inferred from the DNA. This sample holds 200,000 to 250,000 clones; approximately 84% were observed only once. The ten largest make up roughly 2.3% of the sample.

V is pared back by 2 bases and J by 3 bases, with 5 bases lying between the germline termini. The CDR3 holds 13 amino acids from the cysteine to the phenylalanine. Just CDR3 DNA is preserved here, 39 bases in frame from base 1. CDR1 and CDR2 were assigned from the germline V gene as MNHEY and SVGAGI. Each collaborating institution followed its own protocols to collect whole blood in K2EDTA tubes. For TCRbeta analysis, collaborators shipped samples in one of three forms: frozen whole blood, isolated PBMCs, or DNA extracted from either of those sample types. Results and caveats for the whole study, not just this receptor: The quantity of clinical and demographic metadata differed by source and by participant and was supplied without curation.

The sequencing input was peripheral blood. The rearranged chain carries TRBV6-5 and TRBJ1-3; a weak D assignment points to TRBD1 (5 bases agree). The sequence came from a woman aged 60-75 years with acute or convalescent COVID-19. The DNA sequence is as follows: TGTGCCAGCAGTTACAGGGGTGGAAACACCATATATTTT. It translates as CASSYRGGNTIYF.